Shown below are 5 T cell receptor beta chains from a single sample sequenced in a study of neoadjuvant anti-PD-1 for oral cavity cancer. TCRdb's table, derived via immunoSEQ multiplex PCR, lists solely in-frame clones and lacks some. The sample consists of approximately 67,000 clones, approximately 82% of them appearing once. The sample consisted of PBMCs, taken before nivolumab (anti-PD-1) treatment. These receptors were obtained from a person between 40 and 79 years old with oral cavity squamous cell carcinoma.

This chain links TRBV13 with TRBJ1-1, with D maybe TRBD1 (6 bases). The ends were cut back, 0 bases at V and 6 bases at J, with 11 bases in the middle. The CDR3 spans 14 residues. Germline lookup yields CDR1 PRHDT and CDR2 FYEKMQ (reference sequence). This CDR3 reads CASSLGDRNPEAFF. CDR3 nucleotide sequence: TGTGCCAGCAGCTTAGGGGACAGAAATCCTGAAGCTTTCTTT.

V is TRBV10-3 and J is TRBJ1-2, with 12 bases lining up with TRBD1. The V segment lost 6 bases and the J segment 8 bases; nucleotides outside the gene matches: 10. Germline V lookup: CDR1 ENHRY, CDR2 SYGVKD. The CDR3 is 15 residues long. CDR3 protein: CAISHRDRGPGGYTF. CDR3 DNA sequence: TGTGCCATCAGCCACCGGGACAGGGGGCCGGGGGGCTACACCTTC.

As DNA, the CDR3 is TGTGCCAGTAGTGTACCTACAGGGGCCACATCTAATGAAAAACTGTTTTTT. It yields the protein CASSVPTGATSNEKLFF. This chain uses TRBV19 with TRBJ1-4; the match to TRBD1 covers 7 bases. This CDR3 is built from 17 residues. Per the germline V gene, CDR1 is LNHDA and CDR2 is SQIVND (reference sequence). V was clipped by 5 bases and J by 3 bases; unmatched bases: 12. Variable domain in full (rest from reference TRBV19 and TRBJ1-4): DGGITQSPKYLFRKEGQNVTLSCEQNLNHDAMYWYRQDPGQGLRLIYYSQIVNDFQKGDIAEGYSVSREKKESFPLTVTSAQKNPTAFYLCASSVPTGATSNEKLFFGSGTQLSVL.

The chain has TRBV5-1 and TRBJ2-2, with a possible D match to TRBD2 (5 bases). Trimming removed 0 bases from V and 7 bases from J, with 10 bases in between. Germline V gene lookup returns CDR1 SGHRS and CDR2 YFSETQ. This CDR3 has 14 residues. CDR3 DNA sequence: TGCGCCAGCAGCTTGGGACCAGACTACGGGGAGCTGTTTTTT. It is translated as CASSLGPDYGELFF.

This chain uses TRBV9 with TRBJ1-2; D is uncertain. Germline V CDR1 and CDR2: SGDLS, YYNGEE. The ends were cut back, 2 bases at V and 7 bases at J, with 12 bases in the middle. This CDR3 contains 13 residues. CDR3 residues: CASSVSGPGGYTF. CDR3 nucleotide sequence: TGTGCCAGCAGCGTTAGCGGGCCAGGTGGCTACACCTTC.